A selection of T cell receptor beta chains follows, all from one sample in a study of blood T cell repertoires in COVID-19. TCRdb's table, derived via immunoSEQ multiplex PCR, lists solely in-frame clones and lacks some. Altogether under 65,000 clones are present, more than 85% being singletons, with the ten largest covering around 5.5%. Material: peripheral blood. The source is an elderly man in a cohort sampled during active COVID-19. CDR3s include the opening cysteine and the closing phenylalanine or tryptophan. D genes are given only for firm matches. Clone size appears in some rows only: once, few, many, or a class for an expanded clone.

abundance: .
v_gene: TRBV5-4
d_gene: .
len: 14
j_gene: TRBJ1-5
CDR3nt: TGTGCCAGCAGCTTGGACAGGCTCAATCAGCCCCAGCATTTT
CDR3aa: CASSLDRLNQPQHF

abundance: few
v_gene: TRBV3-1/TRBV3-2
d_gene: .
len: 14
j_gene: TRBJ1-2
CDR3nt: TGTGCCAGCAGCCAAACCCAGGGGCCCTATGGCTACACCTTC
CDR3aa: CASSQTQGPYGYTF

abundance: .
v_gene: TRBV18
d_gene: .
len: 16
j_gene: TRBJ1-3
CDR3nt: TGTGCCAGCTCACCCCGGATAGGGAGCTCTGGAAACACCATATATTTT
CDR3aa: CASSPRIGSSGNTIYF

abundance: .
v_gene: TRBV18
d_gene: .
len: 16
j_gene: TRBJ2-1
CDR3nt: TGTGCCAGCTCACGGTCATTCGGGAACCTGGCCAATGAGCAGTTCTTC
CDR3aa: CASSRSFGNLANEQFF

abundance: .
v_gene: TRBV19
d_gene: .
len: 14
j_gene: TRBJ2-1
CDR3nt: TGTGCCAGTAGCTCAACTAGCCGCCACAATGAGCAGTTCTTC
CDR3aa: CASSSTSRHNEQFF

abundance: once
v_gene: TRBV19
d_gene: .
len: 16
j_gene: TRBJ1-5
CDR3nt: TGTGCCAGTTCCCCCAGGGGCGGCTATAGCAATCAGCCCCAGCATTTT
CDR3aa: CASSPRGGYSNQPQHF

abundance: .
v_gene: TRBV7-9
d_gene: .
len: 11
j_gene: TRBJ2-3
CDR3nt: TGTGCCAGCAGCTTAGAGCATACGCAGTATTTT
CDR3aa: CASSLEHTQYF

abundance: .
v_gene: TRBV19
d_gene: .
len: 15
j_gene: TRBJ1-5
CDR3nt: TGTGCCAGTAGTATAGTAGGGGATAGCAATCAGCCCCAGCATTTT
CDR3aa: CASSIVGDSNQPQHF

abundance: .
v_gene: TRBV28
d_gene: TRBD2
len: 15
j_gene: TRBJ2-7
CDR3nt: TGTGCCAGCAGTCCATTGGGGGGGAGACAGCACGAGCAGTACTTC
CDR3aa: CASSPLGGRQHEQYF

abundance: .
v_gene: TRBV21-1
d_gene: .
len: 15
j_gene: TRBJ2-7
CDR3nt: TGTGCCAGCAGCCCGGGGGGGGACTGTTCCTACGAGCAGTACTTC
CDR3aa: CASSPGGDCSYEQYF

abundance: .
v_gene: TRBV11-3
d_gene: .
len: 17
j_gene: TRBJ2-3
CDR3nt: TGTGCCAGCAGCTTAGGCTCGCGGGGCTACCAAACAGATACGCAGTATTTT
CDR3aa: CASSLGSRGYQTDTQYF

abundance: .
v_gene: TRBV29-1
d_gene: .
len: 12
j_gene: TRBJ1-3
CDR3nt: TGCAGCGTGTCGGGGGGCGGAAACACCATATATTTT
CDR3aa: CSVSGGGNTIYF

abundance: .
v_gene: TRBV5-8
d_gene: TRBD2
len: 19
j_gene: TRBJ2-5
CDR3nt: TGTGCCAGCAGCTTGGTGTTCGGTCTAGCGGGGGAGTACCAAGAGACCCAGTACTTC
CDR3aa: CASSLVFGLAGEYQETQYF

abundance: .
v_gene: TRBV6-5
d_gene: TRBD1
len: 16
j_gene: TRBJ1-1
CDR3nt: TGTGCCAGCAGTTACTCCGGAGGGGGCGCGGGGACTGAAGCTTTCTTT
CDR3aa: CASSYSGGGAGTEAFF

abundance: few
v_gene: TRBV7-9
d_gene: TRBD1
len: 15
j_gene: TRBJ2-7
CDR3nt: TGTGCCAGCAGCTCGATCCGGGACAGGGGCTACGAGCAGTACTTC
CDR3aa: CASSSIRDRGYEQYF

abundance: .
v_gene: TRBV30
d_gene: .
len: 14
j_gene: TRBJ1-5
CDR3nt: TGTGCCTGGAGTGTAGCGGCGGGCAATCAGCCCCAGCATTTT
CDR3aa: CAWSVAAGNQPQHF

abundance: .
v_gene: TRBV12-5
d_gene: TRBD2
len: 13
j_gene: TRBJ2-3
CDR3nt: TGTGCTAGTGTCCCCCGAGCGGGGGATACGCAGTATTTT
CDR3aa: CASVPRAGDTQYF

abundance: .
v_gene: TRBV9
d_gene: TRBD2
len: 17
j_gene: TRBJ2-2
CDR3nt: TGTGCCAGCAGCCCACCCGGACTAGCGGGTAACACCGGGGAGCTGTTTTTT
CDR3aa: CASSPPGLAGNTGELFF

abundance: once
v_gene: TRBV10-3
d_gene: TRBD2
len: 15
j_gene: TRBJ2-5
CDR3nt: TGTGCCACTGGGACTAGCGGGGGCCAGGGGGAGACCCAGTACTTC
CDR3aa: CATGTSGGQGETQYF

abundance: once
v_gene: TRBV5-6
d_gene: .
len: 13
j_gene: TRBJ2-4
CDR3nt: TGTGCCAGCAGCCACAGGGATGAGGCAATTCAGTACTTC
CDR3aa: CASSHRDEAIQYF

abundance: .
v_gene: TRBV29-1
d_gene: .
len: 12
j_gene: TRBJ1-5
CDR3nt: TGCAGCGTTGGGGCCGACAATCAGCCCCAGCATTTT
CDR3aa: CSVGADNQPQHF

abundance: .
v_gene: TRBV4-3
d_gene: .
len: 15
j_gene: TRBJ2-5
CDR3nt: TGCGCCAGCAGCCAAGATCCAGCGCGTGGGGAGACCCAGTACTTC
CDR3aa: CASSQDPARGETQYF

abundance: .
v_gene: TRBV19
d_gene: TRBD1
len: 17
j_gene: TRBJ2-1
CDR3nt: TGTGCCAGTAGTATAGGAGAGACAGGGGGCCCACACAATGAGCAGTTCTTC
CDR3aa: CASSIGETGGPHNEQFF

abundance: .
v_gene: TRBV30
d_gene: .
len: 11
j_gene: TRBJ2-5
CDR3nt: TGTGCCTGGGGACAATTGGAGACCCAGTACTTC
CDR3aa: CAWGQLETQYF

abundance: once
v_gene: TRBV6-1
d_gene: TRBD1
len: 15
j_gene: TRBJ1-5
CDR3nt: TGTGCCAGCAGTGAACCAGGGGGCGGCAATCAGCCCCAGCATTTT
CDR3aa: CASSEPGGGNQPQHF

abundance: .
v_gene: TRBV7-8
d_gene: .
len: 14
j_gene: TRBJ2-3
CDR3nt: TGTGCCAGCAGCTTAGAATTCCCCAGTGGTACGCAGTATTTT
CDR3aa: CASSLEFPSGTQYF

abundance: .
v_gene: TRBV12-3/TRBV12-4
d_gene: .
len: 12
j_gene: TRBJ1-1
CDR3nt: TGTGCCAGCAGTTCCCGGGTCACTGAAGCTTTCTTT
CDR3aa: CASSSRVTEAFF

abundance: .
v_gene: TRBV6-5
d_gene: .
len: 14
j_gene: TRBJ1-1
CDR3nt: TGTGCCAGCAGTACTAGACAGGTACTCACTGAAGCTTTCTTT
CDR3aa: CASSTRQVLTEAFF

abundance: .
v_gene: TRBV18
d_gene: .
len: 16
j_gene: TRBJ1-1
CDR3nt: TGTGCCAGCTCACCACCACCGGGAGCTGCGAACACTGAAGCTTTCTTT
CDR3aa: CASSPPPGAANTEAFF

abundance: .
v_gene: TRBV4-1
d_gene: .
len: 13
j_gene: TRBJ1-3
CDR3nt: TGCGCCAGCAGCTCGGTAACTGGAAACACCATATATTTT
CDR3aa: CASSSVTGNTIYF

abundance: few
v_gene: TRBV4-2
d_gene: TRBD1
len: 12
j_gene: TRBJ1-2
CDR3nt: TGTGCCAGCAGCCGGGACAGCGCGGGCTACACCTTC
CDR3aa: CASSRDSAGYTF

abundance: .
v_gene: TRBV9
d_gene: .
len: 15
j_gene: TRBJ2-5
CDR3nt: TGTGCCAGCAGCGTGACCCCGGAGGTTGGAGAGACCCAGTACTTC
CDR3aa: CASSVTPEVGETQYF

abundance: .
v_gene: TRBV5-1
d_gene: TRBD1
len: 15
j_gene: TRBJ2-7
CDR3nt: TGCGCCAGCAGCTTCCCCGGGACAGAGACCTACGAGCAGTACTTC
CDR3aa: CASSFPGTETYEQYF

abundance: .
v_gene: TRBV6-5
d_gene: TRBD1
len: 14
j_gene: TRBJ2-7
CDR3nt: TGTGCCAGCGCTGACGGGACAGGAAACTACGAGCAGTACTTC
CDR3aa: CASADGTGNYEQYF

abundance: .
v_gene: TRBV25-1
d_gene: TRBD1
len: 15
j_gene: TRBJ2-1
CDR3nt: TGTGCCAGCAGTGAATGGACAGGTGATTACAATGAGCAGTTCTTC
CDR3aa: CASSEWTGDYNEQFF

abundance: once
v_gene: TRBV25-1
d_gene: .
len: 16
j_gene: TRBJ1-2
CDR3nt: TGTGCCAGCAGTGAAGGGGGGGCGCTAGCTAACTATGGCTACACCTTC
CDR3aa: CASSEGGALANYGYTF

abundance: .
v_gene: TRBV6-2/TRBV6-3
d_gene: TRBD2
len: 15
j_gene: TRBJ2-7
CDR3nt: TGTGCCAGCAGCCGGACTAGCGGGGGCTTCTACGAGCAGTACTTC
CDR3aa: CASSRTSGGFYEQYF

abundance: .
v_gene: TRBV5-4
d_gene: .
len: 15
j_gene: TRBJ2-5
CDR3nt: TGTGCCAGCAGCCCTTATGGACAAGGGCAAGAGACCCAGTACTTC
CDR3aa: CASSPYGQGQETQYF

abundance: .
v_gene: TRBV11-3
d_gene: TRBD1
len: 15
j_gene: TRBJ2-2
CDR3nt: TGTGCCAGCTCGCCGGGACAGCATAACACCGGGGAGCTGTTTTTT
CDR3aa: CASSPGQHNTGELFF

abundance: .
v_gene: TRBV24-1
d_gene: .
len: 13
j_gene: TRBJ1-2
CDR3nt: TGTGCCACCAGTGACCCTCGTGGAGGAGGCTACACCTTC
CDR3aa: CATSDPRGGGYTF

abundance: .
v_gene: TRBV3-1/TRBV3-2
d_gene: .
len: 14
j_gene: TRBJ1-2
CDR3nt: TGTGCCAGCAGCCAAGATTCAGGGTTGCGTGGCTACACCTTC
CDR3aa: CASSQDSGLRGYTF

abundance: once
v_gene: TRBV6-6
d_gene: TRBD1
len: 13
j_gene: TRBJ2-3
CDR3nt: TGTGCCAGCGGGACAGGGGGAGTAGATACGCAGTATTTT
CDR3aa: CASGTGGVDTQYF